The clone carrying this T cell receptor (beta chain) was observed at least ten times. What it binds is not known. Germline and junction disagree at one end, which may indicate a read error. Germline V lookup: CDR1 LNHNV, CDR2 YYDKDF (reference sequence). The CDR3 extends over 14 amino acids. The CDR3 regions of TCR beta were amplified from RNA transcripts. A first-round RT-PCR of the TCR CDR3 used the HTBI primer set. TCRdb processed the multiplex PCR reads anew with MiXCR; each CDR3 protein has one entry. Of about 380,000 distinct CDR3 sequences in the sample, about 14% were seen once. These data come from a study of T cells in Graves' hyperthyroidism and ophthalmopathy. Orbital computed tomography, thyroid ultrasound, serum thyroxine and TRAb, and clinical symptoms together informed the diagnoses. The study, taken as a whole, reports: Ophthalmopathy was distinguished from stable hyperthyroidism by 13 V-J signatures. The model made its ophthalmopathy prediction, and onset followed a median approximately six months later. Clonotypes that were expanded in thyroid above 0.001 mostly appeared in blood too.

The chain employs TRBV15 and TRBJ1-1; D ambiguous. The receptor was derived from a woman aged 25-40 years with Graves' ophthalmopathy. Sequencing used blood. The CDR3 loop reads CATSRVRGNAEAFF. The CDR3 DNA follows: TGTGCCACCAGCAGAGTTAGAGGGAACGCTGAAGCTTTCTTT.